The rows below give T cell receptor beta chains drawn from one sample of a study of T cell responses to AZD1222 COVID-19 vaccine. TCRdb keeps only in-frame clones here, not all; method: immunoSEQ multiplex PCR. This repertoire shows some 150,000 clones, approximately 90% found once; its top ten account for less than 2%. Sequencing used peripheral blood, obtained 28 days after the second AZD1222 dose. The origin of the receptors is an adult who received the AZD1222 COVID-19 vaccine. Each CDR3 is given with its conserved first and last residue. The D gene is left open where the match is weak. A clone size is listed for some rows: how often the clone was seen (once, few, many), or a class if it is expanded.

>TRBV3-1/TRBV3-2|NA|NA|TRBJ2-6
TGTGCCAGCAGCCACAGCCGGGGGAGCGGGGCCAACGTCCTGACTTTC
CASSHSRGSGANVLTF
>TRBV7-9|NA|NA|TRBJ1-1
TGTGCCAGCAGCTACCCATACAGGGTCACTGAAGCTTTCTTT
CASSYPYRVTEAFF
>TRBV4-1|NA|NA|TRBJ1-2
TGCGCCAGCAGCCAAGTTGGCTATGGCTACACCTTC
CASSQVGYGYTF
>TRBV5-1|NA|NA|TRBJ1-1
TGCGCCAGCAGCTTGGGGGCAGGCATGAACACTGAAGCTTTCTTT
CASSLGAGMNTEAFF
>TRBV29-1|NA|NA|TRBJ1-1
TGCAGCGGGGGAACAAACACTGAAGCTTTCTTT
CSGGTNTEAFF
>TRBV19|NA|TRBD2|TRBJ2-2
TGTGCCAGTAGGAGGACGGAGACTAGCATCTTAGGGGAGCTGTTTTTT
CASRRTETSILGELFF
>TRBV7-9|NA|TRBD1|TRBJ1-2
TGTGCCAGCAGCTTATACGAACCGACAGGGGGCTATGGCTACACCTTC
CASSLYEPTGGYGYTF
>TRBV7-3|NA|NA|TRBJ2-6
TGTGCCAGCAGCCCGACAGTCTCTGGGGCCAACGTCCTGACTTTC
CASSPTVSGANVLTF
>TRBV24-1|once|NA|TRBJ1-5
TGTGCCACCAGTGAGGGGGGTCGGCAGCCCCAGCATTTT
CATSEGGRQPQHF
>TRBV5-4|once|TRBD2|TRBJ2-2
TGTGCCAGCAGCTCCGGACTAGCGGGGTCGAACACCGGGGAGCTGTTTTTT
CASSSGLAGSNTGELFF
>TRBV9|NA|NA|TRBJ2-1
TGTGCCAGCAGCGTAGTCGTTGGTGGGGGTGAGCAGTTCTTC
CASSVVVGGGEQFF
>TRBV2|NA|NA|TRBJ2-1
TGTGCCAGCAGCGTAAATTTGTCTGATGAGCAGTTCTTC
CASSVNLSDEQFF
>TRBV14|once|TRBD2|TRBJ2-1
TGTGCCAGCAGCGCTCGACTAGCGGGAGGGCGGAGTGAGCAGTTCTTC
CASSARLAGGRSEQFF
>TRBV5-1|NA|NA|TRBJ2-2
TGCGCCAGCAGCTTGGATTGGGGGTCGACCGGGGAGCTGTTTTTT
CASSLDWGSTGELFF
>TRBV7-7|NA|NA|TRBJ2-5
TGTGCCAGCAGCCCAGGGACGGAGACCCAGTACTTC
CASSPGTETQYF
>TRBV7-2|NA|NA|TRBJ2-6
TGTGCCAGCAGCTTCACGTACCCCTCTGGGGCCAACGTCCTGACTTTC
CASSFTYPSGANVLTF
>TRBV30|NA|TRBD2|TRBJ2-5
TGTGCCTGGAGTGGAGGACTAGCCCAAGAGACCCAGTACTTC
CAWSGGLAQETQYF
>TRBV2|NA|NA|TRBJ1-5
TGTGCCAGCAGCCCTACAGGGTATAGGCCCCAGCATTTT
CASSPTGYRPQHF
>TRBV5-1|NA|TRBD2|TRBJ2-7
TGCGCCAGCAGCTTGGGTACCCTGACTAGCGGCTACGAGCAGTACTTC
CASSLGTLTSGYEQYF
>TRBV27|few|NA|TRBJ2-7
TGTGCCAGCAGTTTAATGCGGGGGCGGGCCTACGAGCAGTACTTC
CASSLMRGRAYEQYF
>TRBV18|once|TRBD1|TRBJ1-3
TGTGCCAGCTCACCACCGGACAGGGTTGGAAACACCATATATTTT
CASSPPDRVGNTIYF
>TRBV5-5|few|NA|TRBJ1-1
TGTGCCAGCAGCTTGGATATTAACCGGAACACTGAAGCTTTCTTT
CASSLDINRNTEAFF
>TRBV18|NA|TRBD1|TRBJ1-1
TGTGCCAGCTCACGGGACAGGGTCGACTCGGCTTTCTTT
CASSRDRVDSAFF
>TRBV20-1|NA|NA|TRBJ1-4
TGCAGTGTCAACAGAAATGAAAAACTGTTTTTT
CSVNRNEKLFF
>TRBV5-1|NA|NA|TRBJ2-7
TGCGCCAGCAGCTTGCGGGAGCCTCCCTACGAGCAGTACTTC
CASSLREPPYEQYF
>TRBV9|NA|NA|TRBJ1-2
TGTGCCAGCAGTGAAACCGGCCGCTATGGCTACACCTTC
CASSETGRYGYTF
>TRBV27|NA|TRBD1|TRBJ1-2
TGTGCCAGCAGTTTATATACCCGACAGGGGATAGTCTCTGGCTACACCTTC
CASSLYTRQGIVSGYTF
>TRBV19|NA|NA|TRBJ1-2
TGTGCCAGTAGTACCCATAAGGGAACCAACTATGGCTACACCTTC
CASSTHKGTNYGYTF
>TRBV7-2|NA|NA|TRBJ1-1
TGTGCCAGCAGCCAAATACAGGGTATTACTGAAGCTTTCTTT
CASSQIQGITEAFF
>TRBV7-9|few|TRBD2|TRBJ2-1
TGTGCCAGCAGCTCCCCTGGACTAGCGGGACTATACTCTACAAGTGAGCAGTTCTTC
CASSSPGLAGLYSTSEQFF
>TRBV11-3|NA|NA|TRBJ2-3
TGTGCCAGCACCTCCCCAATGAAGGGGGGCCGTCTGAGCGCAGATACGCAGTATTTT
CASTSPMKGGRLSADTQYF
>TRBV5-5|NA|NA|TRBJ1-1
TGTGCCAGCAAGGGACTCCAAAGGGTGATCACTGAAGCTTTCTTT
CASKGLQRVITEAFF
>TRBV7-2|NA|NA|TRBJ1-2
TGTGCCAGCAGCTTAGATTCCGGGGCGCTCGGCTACACCTTC
CASSLDSGALGYTF
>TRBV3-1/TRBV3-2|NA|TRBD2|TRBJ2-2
TGTGCCAGCAGTCAGGGACTAGCGGGGAACACCGGGGAGCTGTTTTTT
CASSQGLAGNTGELFF
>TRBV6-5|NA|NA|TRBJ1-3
TGTGCCAGCAGTTACGAGGCAGGCTCTGGAAACACCATATATTTT
CASSYEAGSGNTIYF
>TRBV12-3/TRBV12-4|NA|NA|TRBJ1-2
TGTGCCAGCAGTTTAGGGCTAAACCATGGCTACACCTTC
CASSLGLNHGYTF
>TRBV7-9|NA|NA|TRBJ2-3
TGTGCCAGCAGCTTGACAGGTGGCGCGGGTACAGATACGCAGTATTTT
CASSLTGGAGTDTQYF
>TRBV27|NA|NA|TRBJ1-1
TGTGCCAGCAGGAGATCGAAGGGGACGACTGAAGCTTTCTTT
CASRRSKGTTEAFF
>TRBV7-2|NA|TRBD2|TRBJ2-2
TGTGCCAGCAGCCTAGCGGGGGGTTTCGCGAACACCGGGGAGCTGTTTTTT
CASSLAGGFANTGELFF
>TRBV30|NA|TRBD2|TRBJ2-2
TGTGCCTGGAGCCGTACATCAGCGGGAGGGCACAGGGAGCTGTTTTTT
CAWSRTSAGGHRELFF
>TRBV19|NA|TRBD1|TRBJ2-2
TGTGCCAGTAGATTACAGGGGCCAAAGGCGAACACCGGGGAGCTGTTTTTT
CASRLQGPKANTGELFF
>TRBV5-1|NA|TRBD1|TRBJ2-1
TGCGCCAGCAGCTTGGCCCGGGACAGCTACGGGAATGAGCAGTTCTTC
CASSLARDSYGNEQFF
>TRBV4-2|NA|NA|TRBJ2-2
TGTGCCAGCAGCCAAGATACGAGTACGAACACCGGGGAGCTGTTTTTT
CASSQDTSTNTGELFF
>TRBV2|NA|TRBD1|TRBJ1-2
TGTGCCAGCAGTCAGGGGGGGACAGGGGCCAACTTAAGCTACACCTTC
CASSQGGTGANLSYTF
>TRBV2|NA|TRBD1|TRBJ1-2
TGTGCCAGCAGCGGGACAGGGGGCGCCTATGGCTACACCTTC
CASSGTGGAYGYTF
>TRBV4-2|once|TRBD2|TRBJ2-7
TGTGCCAGTGCGGGGGACGCCCCCTACGAGCAGTACTTC
CASAGDAPYEQYF
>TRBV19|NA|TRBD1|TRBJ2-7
TGTGCCAGTACCCCCGGACAGGGGGCTCTCTACGAGCAGTACTTC
CASTPGQGALYEQYF
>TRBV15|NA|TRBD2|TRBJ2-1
TGTGCCACCAGCAGGGATATCACGGGGGGAGGTGAGCAGTTCTTC
CATSRDITGGGEQFF
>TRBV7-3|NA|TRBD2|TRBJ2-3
TGTGCCAGCAGCGCCGGACTAGCGGGGGGCACAGATACGCAGTATTTT
CASSAGLAGGTDTQYF
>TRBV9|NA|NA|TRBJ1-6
TGTGCCAGCAGCGCCCGACGGACTGTCGCCTATAATTCACCCCTCCACTTT
CASSARRTVAYNSPLHF
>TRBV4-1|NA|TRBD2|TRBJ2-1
TGCGCCAGCAGCCACCTTACTAGCGGGAGGAGGTTCTTC
CASSHLTSGRRFF
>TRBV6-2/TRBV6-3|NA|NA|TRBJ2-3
TGTGCCAGCAGTTATGGCGGCTTCCTCACAGATACGCAGTATTTT
CASSYGGFLTDTQYF
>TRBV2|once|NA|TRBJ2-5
TGTGCCAACCGGGGAAGACAAGAGACCCAGTACTTC
CANRGRQETQYF
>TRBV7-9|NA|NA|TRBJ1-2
TGTGCCAGCGGGACAACCCGCTTC
CASGTTRF
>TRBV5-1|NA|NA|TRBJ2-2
TGCGCCAGCAGCTTGATGGGAGGAGGCACCGGGGAGCTGTTTTTT
CASSLMGGGTGELFF